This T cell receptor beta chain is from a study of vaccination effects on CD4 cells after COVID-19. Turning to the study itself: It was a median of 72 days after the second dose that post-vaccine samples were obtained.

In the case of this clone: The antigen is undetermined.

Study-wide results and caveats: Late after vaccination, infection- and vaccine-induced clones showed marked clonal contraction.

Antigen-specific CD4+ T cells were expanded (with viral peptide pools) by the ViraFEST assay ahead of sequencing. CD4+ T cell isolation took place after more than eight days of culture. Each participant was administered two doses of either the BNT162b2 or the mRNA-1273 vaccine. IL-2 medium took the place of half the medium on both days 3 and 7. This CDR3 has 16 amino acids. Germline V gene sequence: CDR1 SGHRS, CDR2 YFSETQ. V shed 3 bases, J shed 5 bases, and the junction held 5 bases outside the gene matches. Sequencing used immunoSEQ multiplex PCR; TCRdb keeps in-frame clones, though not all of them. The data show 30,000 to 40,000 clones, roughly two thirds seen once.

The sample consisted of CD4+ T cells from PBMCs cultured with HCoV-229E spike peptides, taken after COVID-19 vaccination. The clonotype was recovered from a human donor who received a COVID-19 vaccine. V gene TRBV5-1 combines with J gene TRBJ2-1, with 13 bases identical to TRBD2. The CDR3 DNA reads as TGCGCCAGCAGCTCCGAGACTAGCGGGGGGAACAATGAGCAGTTCTTC. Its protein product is CASSSETSGGNNEQFF.